This record looks at one T cell receptor beta chain sequence and its context. The clone's antigen remains unknown. Per-base qualities were not stored, and no clone one base away is much larger. The CDR3 holds 15 amino acids from the cysteine to the phenylalanine. The read is trimmed to its CDR3 DNA, 45 bases read in frame from base 1. From V the trimming removes 3 bases and from J it removes 6 bases, while the gene matches leave 7 bases of the junction unaccounted for. CDR1 and CDR2 (ENHRY, SYGVKD) derive from the germline V gene. TCRbeta CDR3 regions were amplified from genomic DNA by means of the immunoSEQ Assay, a bias-controlled multiplex PCR. As for the authors' bioinformatics: The number of nucleated cells in each sample was estimated from the amplification of reference gene primers within the assay. Sequence reads were collapsed and filtered to measure the absolute abundance of every unique TCRbeta CDR3 rearrangement. Productive Simpson clonality was computed per sample as the square root of Simpson's diversity index over productive rearrangements. This immuneACCESS table, as held by TCRdb, lists in-frame sequences with V and J called but not all clones. Of the missing ones, under half trace to an unresolved V gene in checked studies; the others have no known cause. The V and J calls and clone size are taken from that table; D and trimming were inferred from the DNA. The sample contains roughly 230,000 clones, about four fifths of them found a single time. In total, the top ten clones hold 4% of the sample.

Each collaborating institution followed its own protocols to collect whole blood in K2EDTA tubes. Collaborator samples were shipped for TCRbeta analysis as frozen whole blood, isolated PBMCs, or DNA extracted from either sample type. This entry is derived from a study of blood T cell repertoires in COVID-19 (TCRdb year 2020). Background for the entire study: Samples covering the acute and convalescent phases of COVID-19 were provided by collaborators in the United States, Italy and Spain. The repertoires were released in a freely available public database meant as a resource for research on the immune response to SARS-CoV-2. A de-identified subject ID, COVID-19 status, age in years and sex were almost always included in the sample metadata. The prospective study material was composed of cDNA or gDNA derived from T cells, B-cell-depleted T cells, or PBMCs. The samples were drawn from two sources: the first 160 participants of the ongoing ImmuneRACE study, and about 1,300 subjects contributed by 6 global collaborators. The dataset comprised deeply sampled blood TCRbeta repertoires from subjects exposed to, actively infected with, or recovered from COVID-19. Where HLA class I and class II types were available, the types were taken from metadata supplied by the sample provider, not from assay-based typing.

General conclusions and limits of the study: How much clinical and demographic metadata was included differed by source and by participant, and the metadata was provided uncurated.

The sample consisted of peripheral blood. The chain is made from TRBV10-3 and TRBJ1-5, with 8 middle bases fitting TRBD1. The source is a man between 50 and 59 years old with acute or convalescent COVID-19. The encoded CDR3 is CAISDLKDRVQPQHF. Here is the DNA: TGTGCCATCAGTGACTTAAAGGACAGGGTTCAGCCCCAGCATTTT.